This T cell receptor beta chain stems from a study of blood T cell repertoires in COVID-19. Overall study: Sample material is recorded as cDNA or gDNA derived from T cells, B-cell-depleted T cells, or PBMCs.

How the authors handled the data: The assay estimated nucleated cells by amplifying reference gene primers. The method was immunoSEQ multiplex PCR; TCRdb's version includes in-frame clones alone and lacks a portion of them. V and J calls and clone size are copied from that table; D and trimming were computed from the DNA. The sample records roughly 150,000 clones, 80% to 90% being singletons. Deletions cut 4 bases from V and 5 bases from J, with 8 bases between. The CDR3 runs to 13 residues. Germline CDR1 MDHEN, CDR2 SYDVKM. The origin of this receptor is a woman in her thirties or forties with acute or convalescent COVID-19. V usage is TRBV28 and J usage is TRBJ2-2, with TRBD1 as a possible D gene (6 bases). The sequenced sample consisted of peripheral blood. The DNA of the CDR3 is TGTGCCAGCAGTTCAACAGGGACCGGGGAGCTGTTTTTT. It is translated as CASSSTGTGELFF.